This T cell receptor (beta chain) came from a study of T cells in Graves' hyperthyroidism and ophthalmopathy (dated by TCRdb to the late 2010s). The study in broad terms: Peripheral blood samples were taken at initial diagnosis, before any treatment was given. To identify TCR V-J signatures that set the groups apart, the researchers used a discovery cohort of 100 patients, made up of about 44 with Graves' ophthalmopathy and about 59 with stable Graves' hyperthyroidism. Whether ophthalmopathy could be predicted prospectively was tested in an independent validation cohort made up of 18 to 20 hyperthyroidism patients plus 17 patients who later progressed to ophthalmopathy. The 100 or so discovery patients were randomly split 7:3 into training and test sets. The study also compared thyroid tissue and blood T-cell repertoires from more than five Graves' hyperthyroidism patients. Following sampling, methimazole starting at 30 mg daily was given to hyperthyroidism patients, and high-dose intravenous methylprednisolone was given to ophthalmopathy patients. According to the paper, TCR Vbeta CDR3 sequencing was carried out on about 140 peripheral blood samples, which came from under 50 ophthalmopathy, fewer than 80 hyperthyroidism and roughly 17 progressor patients. What the research found in general, with its limitations: During validation, the model predicted progression to ophthalmopathy a median of about 6.5 months ahead of onset, with just under 71% sensitivity and almost 75% specificity. No statistical method was used to fix the sample size in advance, and group allocation was not hidden from the investigators. In cross-validation, a model built on a 13 V-J signature told ophthalmopathy apart from stable hyperthyroidism with approximately 90% sensitivity and approximately 81% specificity, and in testing the same model reached 80%/75%. Blood samples also contained most of the expanded thyroid clonotypes (frequency above 0.001), which suggests that blood repertoires may reflect thyroid immune responses.

A patient counted as having stable Graves' hyperthyroidism if no progression to ophthalmopathy occurred over 18 months of follow-up. Hyperthyroidism patients were aged 18 to 65 years and newly diagnosed, with disease duration of less than 2 months. Patients with uncontrolled infections, other autoimmune diseases, pregnancy or lactation were excluded. Clinical symptoms, serum thyroxine and TRAb, thyroid ultrasound, and orbital computed tomography formed the basis for the diagnoses. PBMCs were separated from 7.5 to 10 ml of fresh peripheral blood using Ficoll-Paque density gradient centrifugation. Total RNA was extracted with Trizol reagent, and quality was checked on an Agilent 2100 Bioanalyzer. The TCR beta CDR3 regions were amplified from the RNA transcripts. The TCR CDR3 was subjected to a first round of RT-PCR using the HTBI primer set and the Qiagen OneStep RT-PCR kit. Libraries were constructed in a second round of multiplex PCR, after which size selection and purification were carried out. Sequencing of the libraries was done on an Illumina HiSeq2000 using paired-end 100 bp reads. The authors' analysis ran thus. SOAPnuke was used to process the raw data, with reads discarded if the reads contained adapters or uncalled bases, had a mean Phred below 15, or lacked an exact constant-primer or identifier match. COPE v1.2.5 was used to merge high-quality paired reads, and clonotypes were defined as unique nucleotide sequences. MiTCR v1.1 was used to align the clonotypes against IMGT TRBV, TRBD and TRBJ reference segments. The analysis included only V-J combinations with a frequency above 0.0001, which together covered 99% to 99.2% of the repertoires. The TCS score was defined as F50 (clonal expansion) divided by E x V (chaos), with BLOSUM62-based TCRdist calculated between CDR3 peptides within each V-J. Welch's t-statistics and random forest reduced around 510 V-J features to 13, which were used in a naive Bayes classifier (R e1071). Thyroid-blood repertoire similarity was quantified with the Morisita-Horn index. TCRdb reworked the public reads: Q25 trimming with fastp, MiXCR clone assembly, productive beta chains retained. Each CDR3 protein gets just one entry, which takes the most common genes and DNA from the rows behind it. The V and J calls were not made by the authors but by TCRdb's processing. A total of about 680,000 distinct CDR3 sequences appear in this sample, around a third of them only once. Together, the top ten hold roughly 30% of the sample.

Its CDR3 holds 15 amino acids, cysteine through phenylalanine. The sequence is cut down to CDR3 DNA, 45 bases in frame from base 1. CDR1 and CDR2 are read off the germline V gene as MNHNS and SASEGT. V was cut back by 5 bases and J by 7 bases, leaving a gap of 17 bases between them. Of note for this clonotype: It lacks a known antigen. No much larger clone is present one base from it, and per-base qualities are unavailable.

Source material: blood. The receptor's source is a middle-aged woman with Graves' hyperthyroidism. The rearrangement combines TRBV6-1 with TRBJ2-2; the best D guess is TRBD2, with 5 bases matching. The CDR3: CASSKTAEAGGELFF. The nucleotides are TGTGCCAGCAGTAAAACTGCCGAGGCGGGCGGGGAGCTGTTTTTT.